A single sample gave rise to the 31 T cell receptor beta chains below, sequenced in a study of shared clonotypes between healthy human individuals. Using immunoSEQ multiplex PCR, the repertoire was profiled, and TCRdb retains in-frame clones only, with some absent. Of roughly 480,000 clones detected, 79% appear once; the ten largest clones hold roughly 12%. The sample was PBMCs. These TCRs come from a woman aged 40 to 55 in good health. Some clones in this sample may be carry-over from other donors' samples.

This chain links TRBV5-6 with TRBJ2-3, with a tentative D call TRBD1 (6 bases). Germline CDR1 SGHDT, CDR2 YYEEEE. The CDR3 extends over 16 amino acids. Trimming took off 1 base at V and 4 bases at J, with 16 bases between the two ends. CDR3 in DNA: TGTGCCAGCAGCTTGTATTTGGCAGGGGTAGCAGATACGCAGTATTTT. It specifies CASSLYLAGVADTQYF.

V is TRBV27 and J is TRBJ2-7, with D tentatively TRBD1 (6 bases). Germline V lookup: CDR1 MNHEY, CDR2 SMNVEV (reference sequence). Trimming took off 3 bases at V and 1 base at J, with 10 bases between the two ends. The CDR3 length is 14 residues. In nucleotides, the CDR3 is TGTGCCAGCAGTTTTGTGGGGGCTTCCTACGAGCAGTACTTC. Amino acid sequence: CASSFVGASYEQYF.

As concerns this clone: This may be a read error, as it is one base from a much larger clone. Different DNA sequences within this sample yield the same CDR3. The chain couples TRBV29-1 to TRBJ2-2; 8 bases align to TRBD1. Germline loops: CDR1 SQVTM, CDR2 ANQGSEA. This CDR3 spans 14 amino acids. V lost 6 bases, J lost 3 bases, and 6 bases stayed unmatched. In DNA form, the CDR3 reads TGCAGCGTCAGGGGGCGGACTGACACCGGGGAGCTGTTTTTT. It specifies CSVRGRTDTGELFF.

A single count supports this clone. The sample contains more than one DNA sequence encoding this CDR3. This chain links TRBV7-2 with TRBJ2-3; 8 bases match TRBD2. From germline, CDR1 is SGHTA and CDR2 FQGNSA. V lost 0 bases and J lost 5; bases outside the gene matches: 4. The CDR3 covers 15 residues. Here the CDR3 DNA reads TGTGCCAGCAGCTTAGCCGGGAGGGCGGGAGATACGCAGTATTTT. Translating it yields CASSLAGRAGDTQYF.

The rearrangement joins TRBV30 to TRBJ1-2; D is ambiguous. The ends were cut back, 0 bases at V and 4 bases at J, with 9 bases in the middle. This CDR3 has 13 residues. Germline CDR1 is GTSNPN and CDR2 is SVGIG (reference sequence). CDR3 protein: CAWSVPVSYGYTF. The CDR3 region has the DNA TGTGCCTGGAGTGTACCCGTAAGCTATGGCTACACCTTC.

This clone was counted once. The chain's CDR3 is CASSLATRAKNIQYF. The CDR3 region has the DNA TGTGCCAGCAGCTTAGCGACCAGAGCCAAAAACATTCAGTACTTC. This chain joins TRBV7-2 and TRBJ2-4; D call uncertain. Germline V gene lookup returns CDR1 SGHTA and CDR2 FQGNSA. The CDR3 is 15 residues long. Trimming pared 0 bases from V and 0 bases from J, leaving 6 bases between.

The chain recombines TRBV4-2 with TRBJ1-1, with D possibly being TRBD1 (5 bases). This CDR3 spans 14 amino acids. Germline V gene lookup returns CDR1 LGHNA and CDR2 YNFKEQ. Trimming cost V 0 bases and J 6 bases, with 11 bases left between them. The CDR3 here is CASSQDFQQAEAFF. Written as DNA, the CDR3 is TGTGCCAGCAGCCAAGATTTTCAACAGGCTGAAGCTTTCTTT.

The rearrangement links TRBV4-3 to TRBJ2-5; tentative D call: TRBD1 (5 bases). Germline V lookup: CDR1 LGHNA, CDR2 YSLEER. The CDR3 is made up of 13 amino acids. The V gene lost 4 bases and the J gene lost 0 bases, with 6 bases spanning the gap. The CDR3 sequence is CASSRQYQETQYF. The CDR3 DNA is TGCGCCAGCAGCCGACAGTACCAAGAGACCCAGTACTTC.

Notes on this clone: Distinct nucleotide sequences in the sample also encode this CDR3. The chain combines TRBV9 with TRBJ2-3, with D unresolved. CDR1 is SGDLS, CDR2 YYNGEE, per germline. The V end was cut by 0 bases, the J end by 4 bases, with 3 bases between. This CDR3 region has 12 residues. The CDR3 spells CASSVEADTQYF. CDR3 bases: TGTGCCAGCAGCGTAGAGGCAGATACGCAGTATTTT.

This clone was found once. This chain joins TRBV7-2 and TRBJ2-2, with D unclear. This CDR3 comprises 15 residues. Looked up from germline, CDR1 is SGHTA and CDR2 is FQGNSA. The germline V and J ends were trimmed by 1 base and 4 bases, with 10 bases remaining between them. CDR3 coding DNA: TGTGCCAGCAGCTTAGAGGGCCCGGGCACCGGGGAGCTGTTTTTT. Protein: CASSLEGPGTGELFF.

V usage is TRBV5-1 and J usage is TRBJ2-3; D is perhaps TRBD2 (5 bases). There are 16 residues in the CDR3. Per the germline V gene, CDR1 is SGHRS and CDR2 is YFSETQ. Trimming shortened V by 4 bases and J by 1 base, and 16 bases separated the two germline ends. CDR3 nucleotides: TGCGCCAGCAGCCCCTCATCGGGGTCTGGCACAGATACGCAGTATTTT. The encoded protein is CASSPSSGSGTDTQYF.

The CDR3 sequence is CASSGTGGTGELFF. The CDR3 DNA is TGTGCCAGCTCCGGGACAGGGGGCACCGGGGAGCTGTTTTTT. The V and J genes are TRBV18 and TRBJ2-2, with 11 bases lining up with TRBD1. The V segment lost 6 bases and the J segment 4 bases; nucleotides outside the gene matches: 1. The CDR3 contains 14 residues. The V gene's germline CDR1 is KGHSH and CDR2 LQKENI.

V usage is TRBV25-1 and J usage is TRBJ1-5; the D gene is possibly TRBD1 (6 bases). The CDR3 consists of 15 residues. The germline gives CDR1 MGHDK, CDR2 SYGVNS. The V gene lost 9 bases and the J gene lost 5 bases, with 20 bases spanning the gap. CDR3 nucleotides: TGTGCCAGTATAACACGGGCAGGGGAGGATCAGCCCCAGCATTTT. Translated, it gives CASITRAGEDQPQHF.

The chain has TRBV19 and TRBJ1-1, with TRBD1 as a possible D gene (5 bases). Germline loops: CDR1 LNHDA, CDR2 SQIVND (reference sequence). This CDR3 is built from 14 residues. V was trimmed by 2 bases and J by 0 bases, leaving 7 bases between them. CDR3 protein: CASSIQGVNTEAFF. CDR3 bases: TGTGCCAGTAGTATACAGGGCGTGAACACTGAAGCTTTCTTT.

V and J are TRBV7-8 and TRBJ2-7; tentative D call: TRBD2 (5 bases). This CDR3 region has 14 residues. V dropped 5 bases and J dropped 0 bases, with 11 bases sitting between them. Germline loops: CDR1 SGHVS, CDR2 FQNEAQ. In DNA, the CDR3 is TGTGCCAGCAGCCCCAGGACTGGCTCCTACGAGCAGTACTTC. Protein product: CASSPRTGSYEQYF.

This chain uses TRBV11-2 with TRBJ2-1, with D unclear. Germline CDR1 SGHAT, CDR2 FQNNGV. This CDR3 has 12 amino acids. Deletions cut 3 bases from V and 10 bases from J, with 10 bases between. In nucleotides, the CDR3 is TGTGCCAGCAGCTTTAGGGTGGGGGAGCAGTTCTTC. Translation: CASSFRVGEQFF.

The J gene is TRBJ2-7, the V gene TRBV2, with 7 bases fitting TRBD2. Unmatched junction bases numbered 12, after V lost 4 bases and J lost 3 bases. Germline CDR1 and CDR2: SNHLY and FYNNEI. The CDR3 is 16 residues long. This CDR3 reads CASSGLDSLAVYEQYF. The CDR3 DNA is TGTGCCAGCAGTGGGCTCGACAGTCTAGCGGTCTACGAGCAGTACTTC.

This clone was seen only a few times. In DNA, the CDR3 is TGTGCCAGCAGCTTCCCACGGAGGAACACTGAAGCTTTCTTT. Amino acid sequence: CASSFPRRNTEAFF. This rearrangement joins TRBV7-9 to TRBJ1-1, with unresolved D. CDR1 and CDR2 (germline): SEHNR, FQNEAQ (reference sequence). There are 14 residues in the CDR3. Trimming cost V 3 bases and J 1 base, with 9 bases left between them.

This chain links TRBV18 with TRBJ2-1, with 9 bases that match TRBD2. Germline trimming cut 2 bases from V and 4 bases from J; bases unmatched to any gene: 3. CDR1 is KGHSH and CDR2 is LQKENI in the germline V gene. This CDR3 spans 15 amino acids. CDR3 protein: CASSPATSGYNEQFF. In DNA, the CDR3 is TGTGCCAGCTCACCAGCGACTAGCGGTTACAATGAGCAGTTCTTC.

This chain joins TRBV4-3 and TRBJ1-4; no definite D call. Germline V gene data show CDR1 as LGHNA and CDR2 as YSLEER. The length of the CDR3 is 14 residues. V gave up 0 bases and J gave up 4 bases, with 6 bases separating them. The CDR3 DNA reads TGCGCCAGCAGCCAAGAACGGTTTAATGAAAAACTGTTTTTT. Translation gives CASSQERFNEKLFF.

The chain recombines TRBV6-5 with TRBJ2-3; D gene uncertain. V was pared by 8 bases and J by 6 bases, with 12 bases between. Per germline, CDR1 MNHEY and CDR2 SVGAGI. There are 12 residues in the CDR3. CDR3: CASGPLLDTQYF. In DNA form, the CDR3 reads TGTGCCAGCGGACCCCTCTTGGATACGCAGTATTTT.

This rearrangement joins TRBV28 to TRBJ2-3; TRBD2 matches at 7 bases. The CDR3 runs to 14 residues. Unmatched junction bases numbered 5, after V lost 6 bases and J lost 2 bases. Germline CDR1 MDHEN, CDR2 SYDVKM. CDR3 nucleotides: TGTGCCAGCAGGTCCGGGACTAACACAGATACGCAGTATTTT. Its translation: CASRSGTNTDTQYF.

The chain couples TRBV2 to TRBJ2-3; D possibly uses TRBD1 or TRBD2 (5 bases each). The germline V and J ends were trimmed by 3 bases and 0 bases, with 13 bases remaining between them. This CDR3 has 16 amino acids. In germline, CDR1 is SNHLY, CDR2 FYNNEI. CDR3 amino acids: CASSELRGASTDTQYF. Here the CDR3 DNA reads TGTGCCAGCAGTGAGTTGAGAGGGGCTAGCACAGATACGCAGTATTTT.

The chain employs TRBV7-2 and TRBJ2-7, with TRBD2 matching 13 bases. Germline assignment: CDR1 SGHTA and CDR2 FQGNSA. The length of the CDR3 is 16 residues. Trimming took 3 bases from V and 2 from J; bases not matched to a gene: 4. The CDR3 is CASSFEGTSGAYEQYF. CDR3 bases: TGTGCCAGCAGCTTCGAAGGGACTAGCGGGGCCTACGAGCAGTACTTC. Full variable domain (remainder filled in from reference TRBV7-2 and TRBJ2-7): GAGVSQSPSNKVTEKGKDVELRCDPISGHTALYWYRQSLGQGLEFLIYFQGNSAPDKSGLPSDRFSAERTGGSVSTLTIQRTQQEDSAVYLCASSFEGTSGAYEQYFGPGTRLTVT.

The chain's CDR3 is CASSLGGHSSYGYTF. The CDR3, as DNA: TGTGCCAGCAGCTTGGGAGGACATTCCTCCTATGGCTACACCTTC. V usage is TRBV11-2 and J usage is TRBJ1-2, with a possible D match to TRBD1 (5 bases). Germline V gene data show CDR1 as SGHAT and CDR2 as FQNNGV. V shed 3 bases and J shed 4 bases, with 15 bases lying between them. CDR3 length: 15 residues.

This chain connects TRBV5-1 to TRBJ2-2; 7 bases are shared with TRBD1. Germline CDR1 and CDR2: SGHRS and YFSETQ. J lost 5 bases, V lost 2 bases, and 6 bases had no gene match. The CDR3 covers 15 residues. The CDR3 loop reads CASSLSPTGTGELFF. CDR3 nucleotides: TGCGCCAGCAGCTTATCACCGACAGGGACCGGGGAGCTGTTTTTT.

V is TRBV5-6 and J is TRBJ1-4; D is perhaps TRBD1 (5 bases). This CDR3 region has 15 residues. CDR1 is SGHDT and CDR2 is YYEEEE in the germline V gene. V was pared by 0 bases and J by 0 bases, with 6 bases between. CDR3 sequence: CASSLGTSTNEKLFF. CDR3 coding DNA: TGTGCCAGCAGCTTGGGGACATCAACTAATGAAAAACTGTTTTTT. The complete variable domain, with remaining parts taken from reference TRBV5-6 and TRBJ1-4, reads DAGVTQSPTHLIKTRGQQVTLRCSPKSGHDTVSWYQQALGQGPQFIFQYYEEEERQRGNFPDRFSGHQFPNYSSELNVNALLLGDSALYLCASSLGTSTNEKLFFGSGTQLSVL.

This chain links TRBV2 with TRBJ2-1, with D possibly matching TRBD2 (6 bases). Germline assignment: CDR1 SNHLY and CDR2 FYNNEI. The CDR3 spans 17 residues. Trimming took 3 bases from V and 7 from J, leaving 22 bases between them. Here the CDR3 DNA reads TGTGCCAGCAGTGAGTCCCTGGGACTCACGTACCAAAATGAGCAGTTCTTC. Protein sequence: CASSESLGLTYQNEQFF.

DNA of the CDR3: TGTGCCACCCTAGCGGGAGGATTGAATGAGCAGTTCTTC. Its translation is CATLAGGLNEQFF. The genes are TRBV28 and TRBJ2-1, with 11 bases identical to TRBD2. The CDR3 is 13 amino acids. From germline, CDR1 is MDHEN and CDR2 SYDVKM. J gave up 7 bases and V 10 bases, and 6 bases lay outside the gene matches. The whole variable domain, filled in from reference TRBV28 and TRBJ2-1, reads DVKVTQSSRYLVKRTGEKVFLECVQDMDHENMFWYRQDPGLGLRLIYFSYDVKMKEKGDIPEGYSVSREKKERFSLILESASTNQTSMYLCATLAGGLNEQFFGPGTRLTVL.

The J gene is TRBJ2-5, the V gene TRBV7-2; D not resolved. The CDR3 contains 13 residues. Per germline, CDR1 SGHTA and CDR2 FQGNSA. Trimming removed 7 bases at V and 5 bases at J, with 14 bases between. In DNA, the CDR3 is TGTGCCAGCACCCTGGCCGGTGGGGAGACCCAGTACTTC. Residues: CASTLAGGETQYF.

The J gene is TRBJ2-6, the V gene TRBV27; TRBD1 agrees at 9 bases. V lost 2 bases, J lost 2 bases, and 13 bases stayed unmatched. Germline CDR1 and CDR2: MNHEY and SMNVEV (reference sequence). This CDR3 comprises 20 residues. The CDR3 nucleotides read TGTGCCAGCAGTTTACGCCGGGACAGGGTGAAGAAGACTGGGGCCAACGTCCTGACTTTC. It encodes CASSLRRDRVKKTGANVLTF.